The sequence of this TCR beta chain was determined in a study of sequential checkpoint blockade in melanoma (dated by TCRdb to the late 2010s). General notes on the study: In a 1:1 randomization, patients received either first-line nivolumab then ipilimumab (arm A) or ipilimumab then nivolumab (arm B). Maintenance nivolumab came after both trial sequences.

Notes on this clone: The specificity of this receptor is unknown. No base qualities exist here, and no much larger clone lies one base off it.

The full study reports these points: Larger, independent patient cohorts are needed to validate the response-prediction model that combines TCR metrics and mutation burden.

TCRbeta CDR3 regions were immunosequenced from genomic DNA with the immunoSEQ Assay. Genomic DNA was amplified by bias-controlled multiplex PCR before high-throughput sequencing. The authors' pipeline ran thus. To quantify the absolute abundance of each unique TCRbeta CDR3 region, the sequences were collapsed and filtered. Clonality, defined as 1 minus Pielou's evenness, was calculated using productive rearrangements only. A previously published method was used to identify clones whose frequencies were significantly greater in on-treatment samples than in baseline samples. TCRdb took over this immuneACCESS table, retaining in-frame rearrangements with V and J assigned. Such tables are incomplete; in checked studies, under half of the missing clones stem from an unresolved V gene, and the remainder is unexplained. V and J calls and clone size are those listed in that table; D and trimming were worked out from the DNA. The sample table holds tens of thousands of clones, of which approximately 81% were seen once. The ten most abundant clones make up around 19% of the sample.

The treatment or condition tag for this specimen amounts to: randomized to nivolumab then ipilimumab (arm A) or the reverse (arm B). None of the trial patients had been given prior DNA-damaging chemotherapy. Live CD3+CD8+ cells negative for CD19 and CD56 were sorted from thawed PBMCs on a FACS Aria II flow cytometer. CheckMate 064, a randomized, open-label phase II trial of sequential checkpoint blockade, was the source of the samples, all of which came from patients with melanoma. Peripheral blood mononuclear cells were collected by leukapheresis, purified using Ficoll-Paque, and frozen in human serum containing roughly 10% DMSO. Immediately after sorting, the purity of sorted blood CD3+CD8+ cells was verified to be >95%, after which DNA was extracted. The sample in question was CD8+ T cells sorted from blood (inferred from file names), obtained from a patient given nivolumab and ipilimumab in sequence. This TCR was sampled from a human donor with melanoma.

The DNA is TGTGCCAGTAGGGCTTGGGACAGCCATAACACTGAAGCTTTCTTT. Its product reads: CASRAWDSHNTEAFF. The chain uses TRBV19 and TRBJ1-1, with TRBD1 matching 7 junction bases. The germline V gene (reference sequence) yields LNHDA for CDR1 and SQIVND for CDR2. V and J are trimmed by 6 bases and 2 bases, and the gene matches miss 9 bases of the junction. The CDR3, from cysteine to phenylalanine, totals 15 residues. Just the 45-base CDR3 DNA is kept, in frame starting at base 1.